The 15 T cell receptor beta chains in this list originate from one sample, sequenced in a study of beta chain features in type 1 diabetes. Antigens of these TCRs are unknown. The study reverse transcribed the entire isolated RNA, so it sequenced expressed TCRB transcripts. TCRdb keeps only in-frame clones here, not all; method: immunoSEQ multiplex PCR. The data contain about 150,000 clones, about 9.3% of them singletons. Whole-study results and caveats: TCRB CDR3s from Type 1 diabetes patients were moderately but significantly shorter in all four CD4+ subsets.

Sequencing was carried out using central memory CD4+ T cells from blood. These receptor sequences come from a man in his thirties or forties with type 1 diabetes.

This clone has more than one count but fewer than ten. This chain uses TRBV4-2 with TRBJ2-2; D is perhaps TRBD2 (5 bases). Germline lookup yields CDR1 LGHNA and CDR2 YNFKEQ. Trimming took off 4 bases at V and 6 bases at J, with 12 bases between the two ends. The CDR3 loop spans 14 amino acids. The CDR3 bases are TGTGCCAGCAGCCCCGGGATAGTCCCCGGGGAGCTGTTTTTT. This encodes CASSPGIVPGELFF.

This clone was seen a few times. The chain couples TRBV7-9 to TRBJ2-3; D is uncertain. V was trimmed by 2 bases and J by 4 bases, leaving 4 bases between them. The germline V gene encodes CDR1 SEHNR and CDR2 FQNEAQ (reference sequence). The CDR3 covers 12 residues. The CDR3 sequence: CASSLHADTQYF. CDR3 nucleotide sequence: TGTGCCAGCAGCTTACATGCAGATACGCAGTATTTT. The full variable domain, with the rest looked up from reference TRBV7-9 and TRBJ2-3, is DTGVSQNPRHKITKRGQNVTFRCDPISEHNRLYWYRQTLGQGPEFLTYFQNEAQLEKSRLLSDRFSAERPKGSFSTLEIQRTEQGDSAMYLCASSLHADTQYFGPGTRLTVL.

The chain couples TRBV7-9 to TRBJ1-4; D unresolved. V dropped 5 bases and J dropped 8 bases, with 12 bases sitting between them. The CDR3 covers 13 residues. The germline gives CDR1 SEHNR, CDR2 FQNEAQ (reference sequence). DNA for the CDR3: TGTGCCAGCAGCCTCCCGGCGGGAGAAAAACTGTTTTTT. Translation: CASSLPAGEKLFF.

The J gene is TRBJ2-4, the V gene TRBV18; the D gene is possibly TRBD2 (5 bases). The CDR3 is 13 residues long. CDR1 is KGHSH and CDR2 is LQKENI in the germline V gene. V lost 2 bases, J lost 6 bases, and 8 bases lay in between. The CDR3 here is CASSPEGLNIQYF. CDR3 nucleotide sequence: TGTGCCAGCTCACCAGAGGGTTTAAACATTCAGTACTTC.

This clone occurred a few times. V is TRBV30 and J is TRBJ2-7, with TRBD2 identical over 10 bases. The V gene's germline CDR1 is GTSNPN and CDR2 SVGIG (reference sequence). The CDR3 sequence is 15 residues long. V was clipped by 2 bases and J by 7 bases; unmatched bases: 11. CDR3 sequence: CAWSSGLAAPTEQYF. CDR3 bases: TGTGCCTGGAGTTCTGGACTAGCGGCCCCGACGGAGCAGTACTTC.

This clone has a handful of counts. The chain employs TRBV9 and TRBJ1-1; D not resolved. The V and J ends lost 0 bases and 0 bases respectively, with 9 bases between them. The germline CDR1 and CDR2 sequences are SGDLS and YYNGEE. The CDR3 length is 15 residues. The CDR3 DNA reads TGTGCCAGCAGCGTAGGCCCCCAGATGAACACTGAAGCTTTCTTT. Translated, it gives CASSVGPQMNTEAFF.

The chain couples TRBV30 to TRBJ2-2, with D possibly TRBD1 on 5 matching bases. V lost 3 bases and J 6 bases, leaving 8 bases between the germline ends. The V gene's germline CDR1 is GTSNPN and CDR2 SVGIG (reference sequence). This CDR3 region has 12 residues. The DNA for the CDR3 is TGTGCCTGGAGCAGGGTGGCCGGGGAGCTGTTTTTT. Translation gives CAWSRVAGELFF.

The rearrangement uses TRBV5-1 and TRBJ2-1, with a tentative D call TRBD2 (5 bases). The V gene lost 4 bases and the J gene lost 0 bases, with 14 bases spanning the gap. CDR1 and CDR2 from the germline V gene are SGHRS and YFSETQ. The CDR3 sequence is 16 residues long. The CDR3 loop is CASSPVDGSSYNEQFF. The DNA of the CDR3 is TGCGCCAGCAGCCCCGTGGATGGGAGCTCCTACAATGAGCAGTTCTTC.

This clone has just a few counts. The chain employs TRBV9 and TRBJ2-1; the match to TRBD2 covers 9 bases. J was trimmed by 8 bases and V by 1 base; bases with no gene match: 13. The CDR3 is 17 residues long. From germline, CDR1 is SGDLS and CDR2 YYNGEE. CDR3 loop: CASSVFGSGRYRDEQFF. DNA of the CDR3: TGTGCCAGCAGCGTATTTGGTAGCGGGAGATATAGGGATGAGCAGTTCTTC.

The chain is built from TRBV2 and TRBJ2-5; D perhaps matches TRBD2 (6 bases). This CDR3 comprises 15 residues. V was cut by 3 bases and J by 3 bases, with 14 bases left in between. CDR1 and CDR2 (germline): SNHLY, FYNNEI. CDR3 nucleotides: TGTGCCAGCAGTGATCCCGACGGGAGAAAAGAGACCCAGTACTTC. Translation: CASSDPDGRKETQYF.

The chain couples TRBV10-3 to TRBJ2-1; D possibly corresponds to TRBD1 (5 bases). The germline gives CDR1 ENHRY, CDR2 SYGVKD. The CDR3 length is 15 residues. V lost 5 bases and J lost 2, with 13 bases in between. The CDR3 DNA reads TGTGCCATCAGTTATCAGGGTGGCACCTACAATGAGCAGTTCTTC. Its translation is CAISYQGGTYNEQFF.

Only a few counts were recorded for this clone. The rearrangement links TRBV7-2 to TRBJ2-2, with D perhaps TRBD2 (6 bases). CDR1 and CDR2 (germline): SGHTA, FQGNSA. V was trimmed by 5 bases and J by 3 bases, leaving 13 bases between them. The CDR3 totals 15 residues. The CDR3 bases are TGTGCCAGCAGCCAATCTAGCGTAGACACCGGGGAGCTGTTTTTT. It is translated as CASSQSSVDTGELFF.

This clone has a handful of counts. This chain links TRBV28 with TRBJ2-7, with D perhaps matching TRBD1 (5 bases). V lost 7 bases, J lost 2 bases, and 12 bases lay in between. Germline assignment: CDR1 MDHEN and CDR2 SYDVKM. This CDR3 is 13 amino acids long. Here the CDR3 DNA reads TGTGCCAGCACGCCCGGACAAGCCTACGAGCAGTACTTC. This sequence encodes CASTPGQAYEQYF.

V usage is TRBV27 and J usage is TRBJ1-5; 7 nucleotides match TRBD1. The V segment lost 6 bases and the J segment 0 bases; nucleotides outside the gene matches: 5. This CDR3 contains 15 residues. From germline, CDR1 is MNHEY and CDR2 SMNVEV (reference sequence). CDR3 region: CASRPTGDSNQPQHF. CDR3 nucleotides: TGTGCCAGCAGACCTACAGGGGATAGCAATCAGCCCCAGCATTTT.

This clone was detected a few times. The chain links TRBV18 to TRBJ1-1; 7 nucleotides agree with TRBD1. The junction had 11 bases not matched to a gene; V was cut back by 5 bases and J by 11 bases. CDR3 length: 13 amino acids. The V gene's germline CDR1 is KGHSH and CDR2 LQKENI. The CDR3: CASSTEGQSTAFF. The CDR3 DNA is TGTGCCAGCTCAACCGAGGGACAGTCAACGGCTTTCTTT.